This T cell receptor (beta chain) is drawn from a study of shared clonotypes between healthy human individuals. Note on this clone: Its target is not known.

As handled by the study authors: There were no quality scores in the junction-only immunoSEQ sequences, so filtering differed. The data were produced by immunoSEQ multiplex PCR, yet TCRdb's version contains in-frame clones alone and is incomplete. V and J calls and clone size are given by that table; D and trimming were obtained from the DNA. The table records 1.5 million to 2.5 million clones, about 95% of them present only once. This CDR3 has 14 residues. In germline, CDR1 is SGDLS, CDR2 YYNGEE. The V gene lost 4 bases and the J gene lost 3 bases, with 14 bases spanning the gap. Positive CCR7 selection of CD45RO-negative cells yielded the naive CD8 cells, and terminally differentiated effector memory CD45RA+ cells were excluded. Broader study findings: What limited the represented genetic and exposure-history diversity was the small number of donors.

Sequencing was carried out using naive CD8+ T cells sorted from blood. V is TRBV9 and J is TRBJ2-7, with D perhaps matching TRBD1 (6 bases). This TCR was recovered from a young man in good health. CDR3 residues: CASSPRTDYYEQYF. CDR3 DNA: TGTGCCAGCAGCCCCCGGACAGACTACTACGAGCAGTACTTC.